This T cell receptor beta chain was captured in a study of tumor-infiltrating lymphocytes in primary liver carcinoma. Co-extracting RNA and DNA was done with about 20-34 mg of unsorted bulk tissue as input. This clonotype has at least ten counts. Priming with a constant-region primer yielded TCR beta cDNA from around 540 ng total RNA. Amplification in three nested multiplex PCR rounds with slightly modified ARM-PCR gave rise to TCR beta libraries. In the first two PCR rounds, TRBV1-TRBV30 forward primers were paired with a C-beta reverse primer, and each round lasted about 9 cycles. TCRdb re-called the multiplex PCR reads through MiXCR, storing one row per CDR3 protein. Of approximately 92,000 distinct CDR3 sequences listed, 55% to 75% were seen once; the top ten hold around 30%. CDR1 is SGHVS and CDR2 is FQNEAQ in the germline V gene. This CDR3 is 15 amino acids long. The ends were cut back, 5 bases at V and 3 bases at J, with 16 bases in the middle.

Source material: tumor-adjacent normal liver tissue. The chain couples TRBV7-8 to TRBJ2-5; D assignment may be TRBD1 or TRBD2 (5 bases each). The origin of this receptor is a man aged 35 to 55 with primary liver carcinoma and hepatitis B virus infection. The CDR3 loop is CASSNYRDGKETQYF. CDR3 DNA sequence: TGTGCCAGCAGCAACTACCGGGACGGGAAAGAGACCCAGTACTTC.